This TCR beta chain was recovered during a study of blood T cell repertoires in COVID-19. About the study: The study drew acute and convalescent COVID-19 samples from the United States, Italy and Spain.

Per the original data handling: From reference gene primer amplification, estimates of nucleated cell counts were derived. Here immunoSEQ multiplex PCR was the method, and the copy in TCRdb shows in-frame clones only, minus some. V and J calls and clone size are copied from that table; D and trimming were computed from the DNA. The sample records hundreds of thousands of clones, roughly 91% being singletons. Assignment of participants to cohorts was predicated upon participant-reported clinical history. The CDR3 sequence is 14 residues long. V was shortened by 4 bases and J by 0 bases, with 9 bases between the two germline ends. Per germline, CDR1 SGHRS and CDR2 YFSETQ.

The chain is built from TRBV5-1 and TRBJ2-3; TRBD1 might be the D (5 bases). Sequences were obtained from PBMCs or T cells enriched from blood (not recorded which). This TCR was recovered from a woman between 55 and 75 years old in a cohort exposed to, infected with or recovered from COVID-19 (not recorded which). The CDR3 DNA sequence: TGCGCCAGCAGCGTACAGGTTAGCACAGATACGCAGTATTTT. It yields the protein CASSVQVSTDTQYF.